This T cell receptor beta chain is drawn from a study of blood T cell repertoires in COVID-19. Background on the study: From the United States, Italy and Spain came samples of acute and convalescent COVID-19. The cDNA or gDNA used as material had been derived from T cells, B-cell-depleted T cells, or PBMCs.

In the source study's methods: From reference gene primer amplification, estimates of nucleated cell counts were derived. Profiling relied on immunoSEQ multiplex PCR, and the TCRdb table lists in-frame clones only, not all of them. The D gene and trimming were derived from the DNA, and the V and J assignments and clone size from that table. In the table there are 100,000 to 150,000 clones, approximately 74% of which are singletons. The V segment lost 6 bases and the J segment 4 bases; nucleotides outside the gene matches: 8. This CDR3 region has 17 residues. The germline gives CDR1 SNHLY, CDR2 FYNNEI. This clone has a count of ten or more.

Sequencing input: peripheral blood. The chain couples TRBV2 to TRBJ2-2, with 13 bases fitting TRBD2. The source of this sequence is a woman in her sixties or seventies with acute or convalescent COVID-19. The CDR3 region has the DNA TGTGCCAGCAGCCTGACTAGCGGGGGGTTAGGCACCGGGGAGCTGTTTTTT. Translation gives CASSLTSGGLGTGELFF.